This T cell receptor beta chain appears in the sequencing data of a study of T cell responses to AZD1222 COVID-19 vaccine (dated by TCRdb to the early 2020s). About the full investigation: Because spike-specific TCR depth and breadth did not differ between the two schedules, AZD1222 recipients who got a second dose at roughly 4 weeks were pooled with those who got a second dose at roughly 12 weeks. TCR sequencing covered fewer than 250 trial participants: approximately 200 given two doses of AZD1222 and 26 given two doses of MenACWY control vaccine. Trial participants were enrolled into age subgroups of 18-55, 56-69 and 70-plus years, which contained around 140, 26 and 57 TCR-sequenced participants, respectively. Points the paper makes about the study in general: Because no day 14 peak-response samples were available, repertoires were characterized only after the peak T cell response. After two AZD1222 doses, spike-specific TCR breadth and depth were significantly higher than at day 0 and than in MenACWY recipients. Conclusions about previously exposed vaccinees are limited because only six or seven AZD1222 recipients were SARS-CoV-2 seropositive at baseline. The whole spike protein was spanned by vaccine-associated CD4 TCRs, and dominant responses were seen in regions 160-218 and 743-854. In the small 56-69-year group, the increase in depth fell short of significance, most likely because of low power. Nearly half of unique spike-specific TCRs reportedly recognized epitopes outside regions mutated in the B.1.351 and B.1.1.7 variants. Most participants were white British and females outnumbered males, and the authors suggested that clonal diversity may have been underestimated.

The CDR3 regions of human TCRbeta chains were subjected to immunosequencing. The source study handled its data this way. Repertoire TCRs were matched against a reference library of SARS-CoV-2-specific TCRs generated with the MIRA antigen-specificity platform. Breadth was defined as the fraction of unique TCRs that were SARS-CoV-2-associated. Depth was defined as the fraction of total T cells that were SARS-CoV-2-associated. Using the MIRA data, every spike-specific TCR was mapped to the spike region that the TCR reacted to and assigned to either a CD4 or a CD8 class. Log10-transformed breadth and depth values were compared by one-way ANOVA with Sidak's multiple comparisons tests. The clones in this table, taken by TCRdb from immuneACCESS, are in-frame only. Not every clone is retained; where verified, under half of the shortfall comes from an unresolved V gene, and the cause of the rest is unknown. That table furnishes V, J and clone size, whereas the DNA furnished D and trimming. The sample has 150,000 to 170,000 clones on record, 88% of them singletons. The ten largest clones add up to around 3.1% of the sample.

The CDR3 numbers 18 residues from cysteine through phenylalanine. Kept here is only the CDR3 DNA, which spans 54 bases and is read in frame from base 1. As encoded in the germline V gene, CDR1 is LGHNA while CDR2 is YSLEER. Compared with germline, V lacks 2 bases and J lacks 4 bases; bases without a gene match: 14. Taken with the paper, the label for time point translates to: baseline before first vaccination. Vaccinee samples came from UK trials COV001 and COV002, including a single-blind randomized controlled phase 2/3 trial of AZD1222 (ChAdOx1 nCoV-19) in healthy adults. For TCRbeta chain sequencing, PBMC samples from trial participants were taken at day 0 and at day 28 after the second dose. As concerns this clone: The antigen it recognizes is unknown. There are no base qualities to consult, and no much larger clone falls within one base.

The V and J genes are TRBV4-3 and TRBJ1-3; TRBD1 matches 7 bases in the middle. The sample here was peripheral blood, taken on day 0 of AZD1222 vaccination. The receptor's source is an adult in good health. The nucleotides read TGCGCCAGCAGCCAAATTAAAATAGGACAGGCCTCCGGAAACACCATATATTTT. This sequence encodes CASSQIKIGQASGNTIYF.